The sequence of this T cell receptor beta chain was determined in a study of cytomegalovirus exposure and HLA in healthy donors. Study summary: The roughly 120 validation repertoires, a later analysis reported, used the same platform as the approximately 700 first-cohort repertoires.

The protocol was immunoSEQ multiplex PCR, while the TCRdb copy is restricted to in-frame clones and leaves out a portion. This table holds 150,000 to 200,000 clones, 86% found once. Notes on this clone: Its target is unknown.

Germline V gene sequence: CDR1 MGHRA, CDR2 YSYEKL. This CDR3 has 15 amino acids. V dropped 0 bases and J dropped 5 bases, with 14 bases sitting between them. Findings and limits, study-wide: Published work reported that the classifier diagnosed cytomegalovirus status with high specificity and sensitivity. TCR beta chains numbering more than 150 were designated cytomegalovirus-associated. The finding came from a later analysis; first-cohort TCR clusters tended to co-occur in the roughly 120 validation repertoires.

Material for sequencing was PBMCs. The receptor was isolated from a man aged 18-30 years in good health and CMV-seropositive. This sequence joins TRBV4-1 and TRBJ2-7; D gene uncertain. CDR3 sequence (DNA): TGCGCCAGCAGCCAAGATCCTGTCCAGGCCCACGAGCAGTACTTC. This codes for CASSQDPVQAHEQYF.